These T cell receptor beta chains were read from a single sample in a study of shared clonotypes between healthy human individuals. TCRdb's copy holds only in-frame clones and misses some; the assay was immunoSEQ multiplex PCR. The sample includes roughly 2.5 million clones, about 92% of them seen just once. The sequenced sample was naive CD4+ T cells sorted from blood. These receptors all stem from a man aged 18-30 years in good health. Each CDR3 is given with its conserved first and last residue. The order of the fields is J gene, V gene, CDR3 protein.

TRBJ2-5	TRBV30	CAWSGWERGRQETQYF
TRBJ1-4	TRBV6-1	CASSEAGGQRSEKLFF
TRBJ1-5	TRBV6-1	CASSVASGIAIQAPADF
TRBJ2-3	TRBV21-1	CASSKGHKDTRLAGGNTDTQYF
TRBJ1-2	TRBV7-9	CASSSLGQGVTF
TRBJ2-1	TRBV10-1	CASSLTAGSYNEQFF
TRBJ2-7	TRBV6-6	CASSPGTLTSYEQYF
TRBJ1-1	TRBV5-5	CASSLGRFGEAFF
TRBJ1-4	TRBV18	CASSRWTRDRGPTNEKLFF
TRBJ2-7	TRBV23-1	CASSWGEQYF
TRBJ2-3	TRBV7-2	CASSWAEGQGNTDTQYF
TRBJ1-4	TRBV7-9	CASSLSGATNEKLFF
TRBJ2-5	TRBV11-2	CASSLEARVGTQYF
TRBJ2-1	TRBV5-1	CASSLVGTGGYNEQFF
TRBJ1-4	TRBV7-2	CASSLVTGVNEKLFF
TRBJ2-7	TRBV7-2	CASSPTWGRYEQYF
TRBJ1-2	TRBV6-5	CASRWGTGGGGYTF
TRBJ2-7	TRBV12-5	CASGGSPVREQYF
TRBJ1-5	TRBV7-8	CASSVGTGSSNQPQHF
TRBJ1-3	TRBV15	CATSSLGQGAKRNTIYF
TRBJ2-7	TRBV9	CASSVGGGQGQYEQYF
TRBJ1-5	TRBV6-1	CASRTAGAANQPQHF
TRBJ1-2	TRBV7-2	CASSLTPSSTGGYTF
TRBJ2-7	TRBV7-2	CASSLKQGAPYEQYF
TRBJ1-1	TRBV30	CAWKRLEGSGNTEAFF
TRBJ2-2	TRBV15	CATSITGATGELFF
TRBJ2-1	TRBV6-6	CASSSGLAGGNEQFF
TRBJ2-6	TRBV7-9	CASSLFGGANVLTF
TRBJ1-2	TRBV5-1	CASSSEVYGYTF
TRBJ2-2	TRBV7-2	CASRATGANTGELFF
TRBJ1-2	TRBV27	CASSPEWGLSGYTF
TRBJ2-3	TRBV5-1	CASSTDSGTDTQYF
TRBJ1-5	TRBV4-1	CASSQKPGQNSNQPQHF
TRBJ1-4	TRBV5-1	CASSLGRLNEKLFF
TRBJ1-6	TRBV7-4	CASTTYRGRSFNSPLHF
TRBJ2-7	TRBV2	CASREGQSYEQYF
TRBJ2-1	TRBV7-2	CASSLGASGSYNEQFF
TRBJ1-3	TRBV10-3	CAITPGQSLGTIYF
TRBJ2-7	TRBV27	CASHRTGGNYEQYF